The 27 T cell receptor beta chains in this list originate from one sample, sequenced in a study of T cell responses to AZD1222 COVID-19 vaccine. Some clones are missing from TCRdb's copy, which holds only in-frame ones; the method was immunoSEQ multiplex PCR. The sample shows some 110,000 clones, 88% of them seen only once. The material was peripheral blood, obtained 28 days after the second AZD1222 dose. These receptors were taken from an adult who received the AZD1222 COVID-19 vaccine.

This clone was seen just once. The chain couples TRBV14 to TRBJ1-2; D may be TRBD1 (5 bases). The CDR3 consists of 15 residues. The germline gives CDR1 SGHDN, CDR2 FVKESK. Trimming took off 0 bases at V and 0 bases at J, with 8 bases between the two ends. CDR3 region: CASSQEIGANYGYTF. In DNA, the CDR3 is TGTGCCAGCAGCCAAGAGATAGGGGCTAACTATGGCTACACCTTC.

The chain carries TRBV29-1 and TRBJ2-1, with TRBD2 matching 7 bases. This CDR3 contains 17 residues. Per germline, CDR1 SQVTM and CDR2 ANQGSEA. Germline trimming cut 8 bases from V and 0 bases from J; bases unmatched to any gene: 16. In nucleotides, the CDR3 is TGCAGCACCCGCCCCCCTAGCGGTAGGAGCTCCTACAATGAGCAGTTCTTC. This codes for CSTRPPSGRSSYNEQFF.

CDR3 residues: CASSTDRALGQPQHF. The CDR3 DNA follows: TGTGCCAGCAGCACGGACAGGGCTCTGGGTCAGCCCCAGCATTTT. V and J are TRBV11-3 and TRBJ1-5; 8 positions match TRBD1. Germline CDR1 and CDR2: SGHNT and YENEEA. The trim removed 5 bases at V and 6 bases at J, leaving 9 bases unmatched. This CDR3 region has 15 residues.

The V call is TRBV6-5, the J call TRBJ1-6; TRBD1 agrees at 9 bases. Germline assignment: CDR1 MNHEY and CDR2 SVGAGI. The CDR3 runs 16 residues. V was pared by 2 bases and J by 4 bases, with 3 bases of the junction left unmatched. CDR3 loop: CASSYGTGRYNSPLHF. The CDR3 nucleotides are TGTGCCAGCAGTTACGGGACAGGGAGGTATAATTCACCCCTCCACTTT.

DNA for the CDR3: TGTGCCAGCTCCCCCGGGGGTCCGATCTCTGGGGCCAACGTCCTGACTTTC. Encoded protein: CASSPGGPISGANVLTF. This chain links TRBV2 with TRBJ2-6, with a possible D match to TRBD2 (6 bases). The CDR3 is 17 residues long. Germline values: CDR1 SNHLY, CDR2 FYNNEI. With 8 bases removed from V and 0 bases from J, the gap between germline ends came to 17 bases. The complete variable domain, with remaining parts taken from reference TRBV2 and TRBJ2-6, reads EPEVTQTPSHQVTQMGQEVILRCVPISNHLYFYWYRQILGQKVEFLVSFYNNEISEKSEIFDDQFSVERPDGSNFTLKIRSTKLEDSAMYFCASSPGGPISGANVLTFGAGSRLTVL.

This clone has only one observation. The genes are TRBV7-8 and TRBJ2-1; D gene ambiguous. The CDR3 runs 16 residues. Trimming removed 7 bases from V and 0 bases from J, with 16 bases in between. The germline gives CDR1 SGHVS, CDR2 FQNEAQ. CDR3 sequence: CASTPVLGSSYNEQFF. CDR3 coding DNA: TGTGCCAGCACCCCCGTTCTGGGCAGCTCCTACAATGAGCAGTTCTTC.

CDR3 sequence (DNA): TGTGCCAGCAGCCTCCAAGGGTGGAATGAGCAGTTCTTC. This encodes CASSLQGWNEQFF. The chain is built from TRBV7-2 and TRBJ2-1; D uncertain. Trimming stripped 5 bases from V and 7 bases from J, with 12 bases between. Germline V gives CDR1 SGHTA, CDR2 FQGNSA. There are 13 residues in the CDR3.

This clone was counted a few times. The chain has TRBV6-6 and TRBJ2-7, with TRBD1 as a possible D gene (5 bases). The CDR3 loop spans 14 amino acids. The germline V gene encodes CDR1 MNHNY and CDR2 SVGAGI (reference sequence). V lost 4 bases and J lost 2, with 12 bases in between. This chain's CDR3 is CASSSGAYTYEQYF. The DNA for the CDR3 is TGTGCCAGCAGTTCTGGGGCTTATACCTACGAGCAGTACTTC.

CDR3 DNA: TGCGCCAGCAGTCGAGGGGGGACGAACACTGAAGCTTTCTTT. Its protein product is CASSRGGTNTEAFF. The rearrangement uses TRBV4-3 and TRBJ1-1; weak D call: TRBD1 (6 bases). V shed 6 bases and J shed 1 base, with 12 bases lying between them. The CDR3 has 14 amino acids. Per germline, CDR1 LGHNA and CDR2 YSLEER.

The chain carries TRBV7-9 and TRBJ1-1; D remains ambiguous. The ends were cut back, 6 bases at V and 3 bases at J, with 17 bases in the middle. CDR1 is SEHNR and CDR2 is FQNEAQ in the germline V gene (reference sequence). The CDR3 length is 15 residues. CDR3 nucleotides: TGTGCCAGCAGAAGTTTAAGGGTGGCGTACACTGAAGCTTTCTTT. It encodes CASRSLRVAYTEAFF.

The J gene is TRBJ2-7, the V gene TRBV19, with 7 bases matching TRBD1. The CDR3 has 14 residues. Trimming cost V 5 bases and J 2 bases; bases outside gene matches: 6. CDR1 and CDR2 (germline): LNHDA, SQIVND (reference sequence). Here the CDR3 reads CASSVDREPYEQYF. The CDR3, as DNA: TGTGCCAGTAGTGTCGACAGGGAACCCTACGAGCAGTACTTC.

DNA for the CDR3: TGTGCCAGCAAATTCGTAACAGGGAGGTCCTCGAGGGAGCAGTACTTC. Translated: CASKFVTGRSSREQYF. V usage is TRBV28 and J usage is TRBJ2-7; D possibly matches TRBD1 or TRBD2 (6 bases each). Germline-derived CDR1 and CDR2 are MDHEN and SYDVKM. Trimming left V 7 bases short and J 7 bases short, with 26 bases between. The CDR3 contains 16 residues. The variable domain in full, with the rest retrieved from reference TRBV28 and TRBJ2-7, is DVKVTQSSRYLVKRTGEKVFLECVQDMDHENMFWYRQDPGLGLRLIYFSYDVKMKEKGDIPEGYSVSREKKERFSLILESASTNQTSMYLCASKFVTGRSSREQYFGPGTRLTVT.

The chain is built from TRBV19 and TRBJ1-1; D is unclear. Trimming left V 7 bases short and J 5 bases short, with 17 bases between. There are 14 residues in the CDR3. Germline-derived CDR1 and CDR2 are LNHDA and SQIVND (reference sequence). CDR3 region: CASIRASRWTEAFF. The CDR3 DNA is TGTGCCAGTATCCGAGCCTCCCGGTGGACTGAAGCTTTCTTT.

This clone has more than one count but fewer than ten. The chain has TRBV25-1 and TRBJ2-3, with D possibly matching TRBD2 (5 bases). V was trimmed by 2 bases and J by 4 bases, leaving 19 bases between them. The CDR3 spans 17 residues. Germline assignment: CDR1 MGHDK and CDR2 SYGVNS. Here the CDR3 DNA reads TGTGCCAGCAGTGAAACCCGGACTGGCTCTGGGGCAGATACGCAGTATTTT. Amino acids: CASSETRTGSGADTQYF.

The genes are TRBV19 and TRBJ2-1; D is ambiguous. This CDR3 contains 12 residues. Trimming pared 5 bases from V and 4 bases from J, leaving 6 bases between. Germline CDR1 is LNHDA and CDR2 is SQIVND (reference sequence). The CDR3 here is CASSWGYNEQFF. The CDR3, as DNA: TGTGCCAGTAGTTGGGGATACAATGAGCAGTTCTTC.

This clone came up a few times. The V and J genes are TRBV12-5 and TRBJ1-1; maybe TRBD1 (5 bases). The CDR3 has 14 amino acids. CDR1 and CDR2 (germline): LGHNT, FRNRAP. V was shortened by 7 bases and J by 1 base, with 13 bases between the two germline ends. This CDR3 reads CASAAGGENTEAFF. In nucleotides, the CDR3 is TGTGCTAGTGCGGCGGGGGGAGAGAACACTGAAGCTTTCTTT. The whole variable domain, filled in from reference TRBV12-5 and TRBJ1-1, reads DARVTQTPRHKVTEMGQEVTMRCQPILGHNTVFWYRQTMMQGLELLAYFRNRAPLDDSGMPKDRFSAEMPDATLATLKIQPSEPRDSAVYFCASAAGGENTEAFFGQGTRLTVV.

The genes are TRBV15 and TRBJ2-7; 8 bases line up with TRBD1. Germline V CDR1 and CDR2: LNHNV, YYDKDF (reference sequence). There are 14 residues in the CDR3. With 0 bases clipped from V and 7 bases from J, the junction kept 5 bases outside the gene matches. The CDR3 DNA reads TGTGCCACCAGCAGAGATCGGGGACAGGAAGAGCAGTACTTC. Encoded protein: CATSRDRGQEEQYF. Complete variable domain (other parts from reference TRBV15 and TRBJ2-7): DAMVIQNPRYQVTQFGKPVTLSCSQTLNHNVMYWYQQKSSQAPKLLFHYYDKDFNNEADTPDNFQSRRPNTSFCFLDIRSPGLGDTAMYLCATSRDRGQEEQYFGPGTRLTVT.

CDR3 amino acids: CASSQGRLNIQYF. The CDR3 DNA reads as TGCGCCAGCAGCCAAGGGCGGTTAAACATTCAGTACTTC. The chain couples TRBV4-3 to TRBJ2-4, with D hard to call. The CDR3 extends over 13 amino acids. CDR1 and CDR2 (germline): LGHNA, YSLEER. The V end was cut by 1 base, the J end by 6 bases, with 7 bases between.

This chain joins TRBV2 and TRBJ2-2; 7 bases agree with TRBD1. Germline trimming cut 3 bases from V and 6 bases from J; bases unmatched to any gene: 4. The CDR3 has 14 amino acids. Looked up from germline, CDR1 is SNHLY and CDR2 is FYNNEI. The CDR3 spells CASSDDRASGELFF. CDR3 nucleotides: TGTGCCAGCAGTGACGACAGGGCCTCCGGGGAGCTGTTTTTT.

The chain employs TRBV24-1 and TRBJ1-5; D is possibly TRBD1 (5 bases). Trimming cost V 7 bases and J 6 bases, with 18 bases left between them. The CDR3 runs 15 residues. The V gene's germline CDR1 is KGHDR and CDR2 SFDVKD. The CDR3 nucleotides are TGTGCCACCAGCCGAGCCGGGACTTCGGGTCAGCCCCAGCATTTT. Translation: CATSRAGTSGQPQHF.

The chain joins TRBV28 to TRBJ1-2; D gene uncertain. The CDR3 is 14 amino acids. V was pared by 2 bases and J by 4 bases, with 11 bases between. Germline V gene sequence: CDR1 MDHEN, CDR2 SYDVKM. CDR3 DNA: TGTGCCAGCAGTTTAGCAAATGAACCCTATGGCTACACCTTC. Protein sequence: CASSLANEPYGYTF.

This sequence joins TRBV3-1 (or the pseudogene TRBV3-2) and TRBJ1-2; D unclear. Trimming pared 0 bases from V and 2 bases from J, leaving 13 bases between. Per the germline V gene, CDR1 is LGHDT and CDR2 is YNNKEL (reference sequence). The CDR3 runs 16 residues. The CDR3 is CASSQDWIGPNYGYTF. The CDR3 DNA reads as TGTGCCAGCAGCCAAGATTGGATAGGGCCCAACTATGGCTACACCTTC.

This chain uses TRBV5-1 with TRBJ2-3; 10 nucleotides align to TRBD2. Germline CDR1 reads SGHRS; CDR2 reads YFSETQ. The CDR3 runs 16 residues. Losses at the gene ends were 3 bases for V and 6 bases for J; bases not matched to a gene: 10. This CDR3 is CASSSTSGFGFDTQYF. As DNA, the CDR3 is TGCGCCAGCAGCTCGACTAGCGGGTTTGGGTTCGATACGCAGTATTTT. Based on the CDR3 plus reference TRBV5-1 and TRBJ2-3, the full variable domain is KAGVTQTPRYLIKTRGQQVTLSCSPISGHRSVSWYQQTPGQGLQFLFEYFSETQRNKGNFPGRFSGRQFSNSRSEMNVSTLELGDSALYLCASSSTSGFGFDTQYFGPGTRLTVL.

The chain uses TRBV21-1 and TRBJ2-7; the table gives TRBD2 as D, unverified against the DNA. TRBV21-1 is described as a pseudogene. The CDR3 consists of 14 residues. The CDR3: CASSLGGFLREQYF. The CDR3, as DNA: TGTGCCAGCAGCCTCGGGGGGTTTTTGCGCGAGCAGTACTTC.

V is TRBV3-1 (or the pseudogene TRBV3-2) and J is TRBJ1-2; D perhaps matches TRBD1 (6 bases). This CDR3 spans 15 amino acids. Germline assignment: CDR1 LGHDT and CDR2 YNNKEL (reference sequence). The germline V and J ends were trimmed by 1 base and 7 bases, with 16 bases remaining between them. CDR3 amino acids: CASSQVQGLSGGYTF. Written as DNA, the CDR3 is TGTGCCAGCAGCCAAGTTCAGGGGCTTTCGGGTGGCTACACCTTC.

The rearrangement links TRBV7-2 to TRBJ1-1, with D perhaps TRBD1 (5 bases). V was shortened by 4 bases and J by 0 bases, with 15 bases between the two germline ends. This CDR3 has 16 residues. From germline, CDR1 is SGHTA and CDR2 FQGNSA. The CDR3: CASSSWGRGMNTEAFF. The CDR3 region has the DNA TGTGCCAGCAGCTCTTGGGGGAGGGGTATGAACACTGAAGCTTTCTTT.

The chain couples TRBV3-1 (or the pseudogene TRBV3-2) to TRBJ2-1, with TRBD2 matching over 10 bases. Germline V lookup: CDR1 LGHDT, CDR2 YNNKEL (reference sequence). There are 15 residues in the CDR3. V gave up 8 bases and J gave up 3 bases; unmatched junction bases: 7. The CDR3 coding sequence is TGTGCCAGCGCCTTAGCGGGGGGACTCTACAATGAGCAGTTCTTC. Protein: CASALAGGLYNEQFF.